The sequence of this T cell receptor beta chain was determined in a study of T cells in Graves' hyperthyroidism and ophthalmopathy. Broader study findings: It was a median approximately six months before onset that the model predicted ophthalmopathy. Most thyroid clonotypes expanded above 0.001 appeared in blood too.

This clonotype was seen many times. Its target is unknown. Participants, patients aged 18 to 65, had newly diagnosed hyperthyroidism with a duration under 2 months. Researchers barred patients who had uncontrolled infection, other autoimmune disease, pregnancy or lactation. Template material for amplifying TCR beta CDR3 regions consisted of RNA transcripts. The primer set for the first-round RT-PCR of the TCR CDR3 was HTBI. TCRdb re-called the multiplex PCR reads through MiXCR, storing one row per CDR3 protein. The sample has under 450,000 distinct CDR3 sequences; less than 15% are singletons. V was clipped by 6 bases and J by 3 bases; unmatched bases: 5. CDR1 and CDR2 (germline): DFQATT, SNEGSKA (reference sequence). This CDR3 is built from 13 residues.

The clonotype was recovered from a man aged 25 to 45 with Graves' hyperthyroidism that later progressed to Graves' ophthalmopathy. Input material: blood. The chain has TRBV20-1 and TRBJ2-3; 8 bases fit TRBD2. The CDR3 sequence: CSAQRGITDTQYF. DNA of the CDR3: TGCAGTGCACAGCGGGGGATAACAGATACGCAGTATTTT.